This paragraph covers one TCR beta chain sequence. The antigen it recognizes is unknown. There are no base qualities to consult, and no much larger clone falls within one base. This sample stems from a study of blood T cell repertoires in COVID-19 (dated by TCRdb to about 2020). In the study overall: Samples from collaborators originated in the United States, Italy and Spain and spanned both the acute and convalescent phases of COVID-19. The material from the prospective study consisted of cDNA or gDNA derived from T cells, B-cell-depleted T cells, or PBMCs. Subjects who had been exposed to COVID-19, were actively infected with it, or had recovered from it provided the deeply sampled blood TCRbeta repertoires that made up the dataset. The repertoires were made available in a free public database intended to serve as a resource for research on the immune response to SARS-CoV-2. Samples came from the ongoing ImmuneRACE study (first 160 participants) plus 1,254 subjects from 6 global collaborators. The sample metadata nearly always contained a de-identified subject ID, COVID-19 status, age in years and sex. Where available, HLA class I and class II types were obtained from metadata supplied by the sample provider rather than from assay-based typing.

The immunoSEQ Assay, a bias-controlled multiplex PCR, was used to amplify TCRbeta CDR3 regions from genomic DNA. The study's processing was this. Nucleated cell counts per sample were estimated from amplification of reference gene primers within the assay. To quantify the absolute abundance of each unique TCRbeta CDR3 rearrangement, sequence reads were collapsed and filtered. For each sample, productive Simpson clonality was calculated as the square root of Simpson's diversity index over productive rearrangements. The source is immuneACCESS, and TCRdb retained only in-frame sequences with V and J called. Part of the clones is not carried over; for the studies checked, unresolved V genes explain less than half of this, and the remainder is unexplained. V and J calls and clone size are copied from that table; D and trimming were computed from the DNA. The sample table lists about 250,000 clones, roughly 88% of them with a count of one. In total, the top ten clones hold approximately 6.2% of the sample.

At one collaborating source in Seattle, patients were enrolled during active infection and were followed longitudinally through the course of disease. Collaborating institutions collected whole blood in K2EDTA tubes following their own protocols. For TCRbeta analysis, collaborators shipped samples as frozen whole blood, isolated PBMCs, or DNA extracted from either of those sample types. Results and caveats for the whole study, not just this receptor: The amount of clinical and demographic metadata varied by source and participant and was provided uncurated.

Sequenced sample: peripheral blood. The clonotype was recovered from a woman of 80 years or more with COVID-19, enrolled during active disease.

The CDR3 corresponds to CANRQLNTEAFF. The bases are TGTGCCAATAGACAGCTGAACACTGAAGCTTTCTTT. Recombination linked TRBV6-5 to TRBJ1-1; the D gene is possibly TRBD1, with 5 bases matching. V is shortened by 10 bases, J by 0 bases, and the region joining them spans 9 bases. The CDR3 starts with the cysteine, ends with the phenylalanine, and has 12 residues. Only the CDR3 DNA is retained, 36 bases long and in frame from the first base. Looking up the germline V gene yields CDR1 MNHEY and CDR2 SVGAGI.